These T cell receptor beta chains were read from a single sample in a study of blood T cells in healthy people across ages. From the 5' RACE reads, TCRdb called clonotypes with MiXCR, one entry per CDR3 protein. Among 1.5 million to 2 million distinct CDR3 sequences listed, about 39% were seen once. Material: blood. These TCRs come from a human donor in good health. Both conserved end residues are part of each CDR3.

TRBV27	TRBJ1-1	CASSLSTGAEAFF
TRBV20-1	TRBJ2-7	CSARDHWGGKSYEQYF
TRBV18	.	CASSPASLGGYEQYF
TRBV20-1	TRBJ2-1	CSAVGGTYNEQFF
TRBV20-1	TRBJ1-1	CSANSLTGETEAFF
TRBV6-2/TRBV6-3	TRBJ1-2	CASSYSQWGGYTF
TRBV7-2	TRBJ2-7	CASSLSGGSDEQYF
TRBV6-6	TRBJ1-5	CASSAGVNSNQPQHF
TRBV12-5	TRBJ2-3	CASGFELASTDTQYF
TRBV9	TRBJ2-1	CASSVDVQGNYNEQFF
TRBV20-1	TRBJ2-3	CSASGTSGGGTSTDTQYF
TRBV11-1	TRBJ2-7	CASSLAGRELDEQYF
TRBV4-2	TRBJ2-5	CASRQGLAGGSYQETQYF
TRBV9	TRBJ2-3	CASSPGPGGLSSTDTQYF
TRBV12-3/TRBV12-4	TRBJ1-5	CASSLQGPYSNQPQHF
TRBV12-3/TRBV12-4	TRBJ2-7	CASSLAGQGVVDEQYF
TRBV4-1	TRBJ1-2	CASSSRERGHSQYGYTF
TRBV20-1	TRBJ1-5	CSARTTGSQPRHF
TRBV20-1	TRBJ1-6	CSARDRSGPLGPLHF
TRBV27	TRBJ1-2	CASSWSPGGNDGYTF
TRBV12-3/TRBV12-4	TRBJ2-7	CASSPGHGPEQYF
TRBV10-3	TRBJ1-2	CAINAGDTTNYGYTF
TRBV7-9	TRBJ1-2	CASSLTGPSWGYTF
TRBV20-1	TRBJ2-1	CSADIAGGPREFF
TRBV4-3	TRBJ2-7	CASSQDEGWGTYEQYF
TRBV11-2	TRBJ2-3	CASSKLTGSFTDTQYF
TRBV4-1	TRBJ2-6	CASSLFPGTGANVLTF
TRBV20-1	TRBJ1-2	CSAIQHSYGYTF
TRBV7-9	TRBJ1-5	CASRQGHQPQHF
TRBV4-3	TRBJ2-5	CASSPRLSSGAQETQYF
TRBV12-3/TRBV12-4	TRBJ2-5	CASRWGPRETQYF
TRBV28	TRBJ1-6	CASSRDGSPLHF
TRBV27	TRBJ2-1	CASSPRRVGGNEQFF
TRBV20-1	TRBJ2-1	CSTRRGVDEQFF
TRBV6-2/TRBV6-3	TRBJ1-5	CASRDSSNQPQHF
TRBV11-1	TRBJ2-5	CASRRDLETQYF
TRBV29-1	TRBJ2-2	CSVGKAVNTGELFF
TRBV12-3/TRBV12-4	TRBJ2-1	CASTLAEPGVNEQFF
TRBV5-1	.	CASYETGGFRETQYF
TRBV20-1	TRBJ1-2	CSASEGYYGYTF
TRBV10-3	TRBJ2-4	CAISSLGTYNEQYF
TRBV12-3/TRBV12-4	TRBJ2-3	CASSLVSSQYF